This TCR beta chain was sequenced during a study of blood T cell repertoires in COVID-19. For the study at large: The study drew acute and convalescent COVID-19 samples from the United States, Italy and Spain.

Original analysis: Nucleated cell number was recorded as an estimate derived from reference gene primer amplification. TCRdb's copy holds only in-frame clones and misses some; the assay was immunoSEQ multiplex PCR. Clone size and V and J calls were adopted from that table, with D and trimming inferred from the DNA. The data contain some 190,000 clones, 70% to 90% of them seen just once; the ten biggest clones take up 5.1%. The specimen was peripheral blood. This TCR was recovered from a woman in her 70s with active or convalescent COVID-19.

CDR3 DNA sequence: TGTGCCAGCAGCTTCTCCAGGGGGGAGCAGTTCTTC. Translation: CASSFSRGEQFF. The genes are TRBV11-2 and TRBJ2-1; 7 bases line up with TRBD1. The length of the CDR3 is 12 residues. The V gene's germline CDR1 is SGHAT and CDR2 FQNNGV. V lost 3 bases to trimming and J lost 10 bases; unmatched junction nucleotides: 3.